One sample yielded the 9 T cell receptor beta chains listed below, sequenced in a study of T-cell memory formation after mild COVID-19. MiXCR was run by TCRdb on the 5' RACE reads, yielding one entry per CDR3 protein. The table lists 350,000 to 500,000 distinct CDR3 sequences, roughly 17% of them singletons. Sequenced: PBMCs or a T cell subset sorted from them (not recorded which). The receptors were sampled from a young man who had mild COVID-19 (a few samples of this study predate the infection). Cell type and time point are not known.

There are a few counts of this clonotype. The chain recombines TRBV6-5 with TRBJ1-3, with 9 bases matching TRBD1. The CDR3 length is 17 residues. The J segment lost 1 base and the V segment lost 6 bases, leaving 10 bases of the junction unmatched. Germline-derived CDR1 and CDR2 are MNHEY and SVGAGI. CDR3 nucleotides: TGTGCCAGCAGCCCGGGGACAGGGCCTTCATCTGGAAACACCATATATTTT. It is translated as CASSPGTGPSSGNTIYF.

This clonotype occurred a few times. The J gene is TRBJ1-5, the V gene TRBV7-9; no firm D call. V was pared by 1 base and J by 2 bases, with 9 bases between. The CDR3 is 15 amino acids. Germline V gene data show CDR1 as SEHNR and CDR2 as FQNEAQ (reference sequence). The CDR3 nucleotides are TGTGCCAGCAGCTTAGGGGAGGCGGGCAATCAGCCCCAGCATTTT. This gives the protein CASSLGEAGNQPQHF.

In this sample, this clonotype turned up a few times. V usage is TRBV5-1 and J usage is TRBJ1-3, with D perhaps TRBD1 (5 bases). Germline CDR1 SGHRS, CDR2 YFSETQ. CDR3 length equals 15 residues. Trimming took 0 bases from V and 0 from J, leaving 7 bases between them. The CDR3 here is CASSLEGSSGNTIYF. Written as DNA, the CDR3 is TGCGCCAGCAGCTTGGAGGGGTCCTCTGGAAACACCATATATTTT.

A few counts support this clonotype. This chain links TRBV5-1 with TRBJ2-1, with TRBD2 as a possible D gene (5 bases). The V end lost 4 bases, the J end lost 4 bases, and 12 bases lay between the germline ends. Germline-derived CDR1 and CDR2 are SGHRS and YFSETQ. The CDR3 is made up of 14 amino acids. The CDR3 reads CASSLRGGYNEQFF. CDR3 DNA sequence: TGCGCCAGCAGCCTAAGAGGAGGTTACAATGAGCAGTTCTTC.

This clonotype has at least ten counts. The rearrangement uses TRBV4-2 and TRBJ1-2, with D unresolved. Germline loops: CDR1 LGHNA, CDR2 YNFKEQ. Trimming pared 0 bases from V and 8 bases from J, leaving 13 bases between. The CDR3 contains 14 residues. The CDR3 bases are TGTGCCAGCAGCCAAGAAGTTTGGCGCGGAGGCTACACCTTC. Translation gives CASSQEVWRGGYTF.

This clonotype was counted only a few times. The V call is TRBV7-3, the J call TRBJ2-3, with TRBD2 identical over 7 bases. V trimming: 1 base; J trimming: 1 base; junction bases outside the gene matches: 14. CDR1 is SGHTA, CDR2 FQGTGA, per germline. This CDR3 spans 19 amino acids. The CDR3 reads CASSLRPLMWSGGTDTQYF. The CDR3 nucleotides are TGTGCCAGCAGCTTAAGACCTCTGATGTGGAGCGGGGGCACAGATACGCAGTATTTT.

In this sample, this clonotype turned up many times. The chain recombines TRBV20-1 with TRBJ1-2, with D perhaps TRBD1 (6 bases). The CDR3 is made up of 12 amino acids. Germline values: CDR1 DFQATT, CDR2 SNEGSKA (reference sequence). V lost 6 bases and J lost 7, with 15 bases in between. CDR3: CSAVSGGGGYTF. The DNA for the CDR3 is TGCAGTGCCGTTTCCGGGGGCGGTGGCTACACCTTC.

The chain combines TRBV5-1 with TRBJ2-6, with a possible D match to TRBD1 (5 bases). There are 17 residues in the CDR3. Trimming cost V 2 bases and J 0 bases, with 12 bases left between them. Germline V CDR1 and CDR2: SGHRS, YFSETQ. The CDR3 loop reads CASSFQGSPSGANVLTF. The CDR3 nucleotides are TGCGCCAGCAGCTTCCAGGGAAGCCCCTCTGGGGCCAACGTCCTGACTTTC.

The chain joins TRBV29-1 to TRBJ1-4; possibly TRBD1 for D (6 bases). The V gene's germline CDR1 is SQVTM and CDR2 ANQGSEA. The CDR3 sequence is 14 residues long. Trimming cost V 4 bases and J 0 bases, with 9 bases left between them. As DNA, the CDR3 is TGCAGCGTTGGGACAGATGCAACTAATGAAAAACTGTTTTTT. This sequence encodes CSVGTDATNEKLFF.